This entry features one T cell receptor beta chain sequence. This clonotype showed up many times. Its antigen target is currently unknown. No base-level quality is on record; no much larger clone is a single base apart. The sample is drawn from a study of molecular identifiers for immune sequencing clone quantification (dated by TCRdb to the late 2010s). Turning to the overall study: For a replicate experiment, RNA from around 20,000 or 100,000 naive CD8 T cells was divided into five aliquots, of which four were sequenced. The study was a methods study using CD8 T cells to benchmark molecular-identifier clustering-based TCR repertoire sequencing (MIDCIRS) and TCR RNA copy counting.

Trimming accounts for 6 bases at V and 5 bases at J, while the number of junction bases matched to no gene is 10. Its CDR3 holds 15 amino acids, cysteine through phenylalanine. Of all the DNA, just the CDR3 is kept, 45 bases in frame from base 1. Sequences DFQATT (CDR1) and SNEGSKA (CDR2) are obtained from the germline V gene (reference sequence). Broader findings and caveats from the paper: The naive libraries included spiked-in Jurkat TCR RNA (10 copies' worth), and this Jurkat TCR RNA is not part of the donor repertoire. When barcode sub-clustering was omitted, TCR diversity was inflated by chimeric consensus sequences, with chimeras reaching as high as 47%. A single cell's worth of spiked-in Jurkat TCR RNA was reported detectable even among 850,000 to 1,000,000 naive CD8 T cells. In CMV-specific effector cells, clones with more than 20 RNA copies accounted for over 97% of molecules, whereas in naive cells such clones accounted for under 1%. Modeling indicated around 3.2 TCR RNA copies recovered per cell, compared with around 10 by digital PCR, which implies a capture efficiency of approximately 31%. The sizes of highly expanded clones could end up underestimated when identical TCR molecules share a barcode.

Library construction relied on PCR. Sequencing instrument: NextSeq 500. Preparation of bulk TCR libraries followed a previously described approach, with the TCR primers listed in Table S5. The Qiagen AllPrep DNA/RNA kit was used to purify total RNA. Reads from multiple sequencing runs of the same library were pooled before analysis. Under the source paper's analysis protocol: Reads were retained only if an exact TCR constant sequence was present, and the retained reads were trimmed to 150 nt and grouped according to their 12-nt molecular barcodes. Reads inside each barcode group were sub-clustered using a 15% Levenshtein threshold, and a quality-weighted consensus sequence was constructed for each RNA molecule. Non-functional sequences were removed, as were lower-count sequences one edit away from another. On the basis of fitting two negative binomial distributions, barcode sub-clusters with fewer than 20% of the maximum read count were discarded. TCRdb took the public reads, trimmed them with fastp at Q25, ran MiXCR for clone calling and kept in-frame beta chains. Under each unique CDR3 protein, matching rows form one entry showing the most common genes and DNA. For this entry, the V and J calls and clone size follow TCRdb and not the study's own pipeline. The sample table contains approximately 630,000 distinct CDR3 sequences; only one count was recorded for 25% of them. The ten largest clonotypes hold around 0.78% of the sample.

Libraries of naive CD8 T cells were built from anywhere between roughly 17,000 and 1,000,000 sorted cells, with 10%, 30% or 50% of the purified RNA used. Naive CD8 T cells were FACS-sorted as CD8+CD4-CCR7+CD45RA+ on a BD FACSAria II into RLT Plus buffer. To test detection sensitivity, Jurkat RNA equal to around 11 TCR copies was added to samples of about 19,000-1,100,000 naive CD8 T cells. CD8 T cells were enriched using RosetteSep CD8+ T Cell Enrichment Cocktail and Ficoll-Paque, and the enriched cells then underwent ACK red cell lysis. Recombination connected TRBV20-1 to TRBJ2-3, and TRBD2 matches 11 of the central bases. Specimen: naive CD8+ T cells from blood, with Jurkat cell RNA spiked in. The meaning of the sample's cell subset or site label: FACS-sorted CD8+CD4-CCR7+CD45RA+ naive T cells. This sequence was found in a human donor in good health. Some libraries in this study had Jurkat cell RNA spiked in. The DNA sequence is given as TGCAGTGCGATTGGTAGCGGGAGGGCCAGAGATACGCAGTATTTT. This encodes CSAIGSGRARDTQYF.